The source of this TCR beta chain is a study of T cells in Graves' hyperthyroidism and ophthalmopathy. Study-level findings and limits: Blood held most thyroid clonotypes expanded above 0.001 frequency.

Authors of the study amplified TCR beta CDR3 regions from RNA transcripts. RT-PCR in the first round (using the HTBI primer set) targeted the TCR CDR3. Each CDR3 protein is one row after TCRdb ran MiXCR on the multiplex PCR reads. The sample lists hundreds of thousands of distinct CDR3 sequences; roughly an eighth were seen once. This clonotype was found a few times. No antigen is known for it. The CDR3 length is 18 residues. Germline V CDR1 and CDR2: LGHDT, YNNKEL (reference sequence). The V end was cut by 1 base, the J end by 7 bases, with 23 bases between. V is TRBV3-1 and J is TRBJ2-4; D ambiguous. Sample: blood. The sequence derives from a woman aged 40 to 50 with Graves' ophthalmopathy. CDR3 loop: CASSQVPLLSVGGNIQYF. The CDR3 nucleotides read TGTGCCAGCAGCCAAGTTCCCCTTCTCAGCGTCGGTGGGAACATTCAGTACTTC.